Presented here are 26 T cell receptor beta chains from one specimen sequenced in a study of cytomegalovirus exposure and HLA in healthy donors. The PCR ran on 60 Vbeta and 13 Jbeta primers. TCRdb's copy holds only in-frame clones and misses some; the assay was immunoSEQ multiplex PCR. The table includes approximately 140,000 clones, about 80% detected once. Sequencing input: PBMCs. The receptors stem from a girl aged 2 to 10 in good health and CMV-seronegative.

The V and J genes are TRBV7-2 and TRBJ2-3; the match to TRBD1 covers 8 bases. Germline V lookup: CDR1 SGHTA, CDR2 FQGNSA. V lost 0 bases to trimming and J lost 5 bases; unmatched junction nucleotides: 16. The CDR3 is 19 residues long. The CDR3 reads CASSLAGSLGRGHGDTQYF. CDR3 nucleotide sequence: TGTGCCAGCAGCTTAGCGGGTAGCTTAGGCAGGGGGCATGGAGATACGCAGTATTTT.

The CDR3, as DNA: TGCAGCGCTATGGACAGGGTGGGCCTCCACTATGGCTACACCTTC. This encodes CSAMDRVGLHYGYTF. V usage is TRBV29-1 and J usage is TRBJ1-2, with 8 bases aligning to TRBD1. The CDR3 is 15 residues long. Losses at the gene ends were 7 bases for V and 3 bases for J; bases not matched to a gene: 13. Germline CDR1 is SQVTM and CDR2 is ANQGSEA.

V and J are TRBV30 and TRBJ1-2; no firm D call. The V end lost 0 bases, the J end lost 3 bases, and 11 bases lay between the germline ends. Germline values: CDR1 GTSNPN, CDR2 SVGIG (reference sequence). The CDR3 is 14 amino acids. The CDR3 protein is CAWSVPGWDYGYTF. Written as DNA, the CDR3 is TGTGCCTGGAGTGTACCGGGGTGGGACTATGGCTACACCTTC.

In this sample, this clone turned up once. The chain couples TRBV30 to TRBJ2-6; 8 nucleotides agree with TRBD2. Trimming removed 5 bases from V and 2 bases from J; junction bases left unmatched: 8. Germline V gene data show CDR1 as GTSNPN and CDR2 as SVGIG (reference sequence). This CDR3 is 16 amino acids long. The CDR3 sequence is CAWEAGGGPGANVLTF. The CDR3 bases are TGTGCCTGGGAGGCGGGAGGAGGCCCTGGGGCCAACGTCCTGACTTTC.

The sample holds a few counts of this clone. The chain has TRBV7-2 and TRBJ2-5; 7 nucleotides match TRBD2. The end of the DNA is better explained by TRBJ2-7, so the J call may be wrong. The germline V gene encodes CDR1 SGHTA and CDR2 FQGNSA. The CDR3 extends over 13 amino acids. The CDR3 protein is CASSHGLVYEQYF. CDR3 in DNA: TGTGCCAGCAGTCACGGACTAGTCTACGAGCAGTACTTC.

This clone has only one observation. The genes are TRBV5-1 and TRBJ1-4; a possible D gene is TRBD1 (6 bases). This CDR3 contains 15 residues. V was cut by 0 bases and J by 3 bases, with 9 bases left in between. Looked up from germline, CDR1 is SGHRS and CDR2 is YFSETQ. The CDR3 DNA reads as TGCGCCAGCAGCTTGGGGACAGCACCTAATGAAAAACTGTTTTTT. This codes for CASSLGTAPNEKLFF.

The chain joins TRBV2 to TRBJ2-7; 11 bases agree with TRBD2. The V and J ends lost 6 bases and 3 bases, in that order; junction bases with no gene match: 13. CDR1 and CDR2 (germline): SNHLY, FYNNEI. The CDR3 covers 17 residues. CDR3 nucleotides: TGTGCCAGCAGCCCGGCCGGGACTAGCGGACTGCACTACGAGCAGTACTTC. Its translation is CASSPAGTSGLHYEQYF.

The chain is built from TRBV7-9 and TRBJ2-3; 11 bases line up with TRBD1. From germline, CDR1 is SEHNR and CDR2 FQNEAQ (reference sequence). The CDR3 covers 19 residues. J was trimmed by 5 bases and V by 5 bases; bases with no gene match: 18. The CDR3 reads CASSQGTGGRRERGDTQYF. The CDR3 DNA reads TGTGCCAGCAGCCAGGGGACAGGGGGTCGGCGGGAGCGGGGAGATACGCAGTATTTT.

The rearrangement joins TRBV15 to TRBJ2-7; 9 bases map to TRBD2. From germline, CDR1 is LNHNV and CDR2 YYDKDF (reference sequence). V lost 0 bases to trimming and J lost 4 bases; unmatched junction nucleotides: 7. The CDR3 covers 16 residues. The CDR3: CATSREISLAGYEQYF. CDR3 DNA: TGTGCCACCAGCAGAGAAATCAGCCTAGCGGGATACGAGCAGTACTTC.

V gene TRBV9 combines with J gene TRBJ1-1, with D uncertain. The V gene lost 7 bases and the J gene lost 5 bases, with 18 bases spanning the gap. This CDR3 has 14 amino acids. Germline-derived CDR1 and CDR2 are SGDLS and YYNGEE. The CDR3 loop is CASRRAGSHTEAFF. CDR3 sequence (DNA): TGTGCCAGCCGTCGGGCGGGAAGTCATACTGAAGCTTTCTTT.

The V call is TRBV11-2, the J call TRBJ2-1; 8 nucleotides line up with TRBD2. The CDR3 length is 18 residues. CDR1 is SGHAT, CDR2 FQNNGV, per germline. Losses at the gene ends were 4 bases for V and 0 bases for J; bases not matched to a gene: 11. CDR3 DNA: TGTGCCAGCAGCTCACCTACAACTAGCGGTAGCTCCTACAATGAGCAGTTCTTC. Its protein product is CASSSPTTSGSSYNEQFF.

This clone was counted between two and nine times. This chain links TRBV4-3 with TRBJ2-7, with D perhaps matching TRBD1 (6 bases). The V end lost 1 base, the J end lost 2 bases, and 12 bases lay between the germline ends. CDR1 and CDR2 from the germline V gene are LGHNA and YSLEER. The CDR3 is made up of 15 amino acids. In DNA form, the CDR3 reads TGCGCCAGCAGCCAAGGGACAGTATTGGCCTACGAGCAGTACTTC. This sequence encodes CASSQGTVLAYEQYF.

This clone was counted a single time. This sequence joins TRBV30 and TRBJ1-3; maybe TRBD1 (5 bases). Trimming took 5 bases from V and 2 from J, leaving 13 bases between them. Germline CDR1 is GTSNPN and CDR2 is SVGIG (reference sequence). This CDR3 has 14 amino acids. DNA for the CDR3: TGTGCCTGGGGCCGCAGGGCAGCTGGAAACACCATATATTTT. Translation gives CAWGRRAAGNTIYF.

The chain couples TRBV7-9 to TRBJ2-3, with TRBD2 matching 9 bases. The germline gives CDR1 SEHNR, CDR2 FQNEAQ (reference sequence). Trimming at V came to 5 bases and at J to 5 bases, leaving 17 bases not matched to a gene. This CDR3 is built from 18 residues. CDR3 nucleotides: TGTGCCAGCAGCCCCCCGGCGGTAGCGGGAGTGCATAGAGATACGCAGTATTTT. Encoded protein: CASSPPAVAGVHRDTQYF.

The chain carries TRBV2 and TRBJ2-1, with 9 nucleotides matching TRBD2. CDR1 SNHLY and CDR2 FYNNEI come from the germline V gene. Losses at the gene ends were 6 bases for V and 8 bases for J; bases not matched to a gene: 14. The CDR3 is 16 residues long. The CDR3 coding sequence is TGTGCCAGCAGACTGGGGGCGGGAGGGGCCTGGGATGAGCAGTTCTTC. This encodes CASRLGAGGAWDEQFF.

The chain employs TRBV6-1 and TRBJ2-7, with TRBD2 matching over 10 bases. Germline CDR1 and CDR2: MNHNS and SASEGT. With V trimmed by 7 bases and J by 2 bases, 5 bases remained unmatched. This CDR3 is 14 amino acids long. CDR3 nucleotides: TGTGCCAGCATCCCTAGCGGGGGACCCTACGAGCAGTACTTC. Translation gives CASIPSGGPYEQYF.

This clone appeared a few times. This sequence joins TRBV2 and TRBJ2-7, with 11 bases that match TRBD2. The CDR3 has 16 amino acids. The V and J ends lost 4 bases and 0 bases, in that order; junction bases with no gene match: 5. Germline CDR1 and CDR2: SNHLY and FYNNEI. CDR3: CASSAGLAGSSYEQYF. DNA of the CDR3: TGTGCCAGCAGTGCCGGACTAGCGGGTAGCTCCTACGAGCAGTACTTC.

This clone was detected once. CDR3 in DNA: TGTGCCAGCTCACACCGGGACTACGAATACAATGAGCAGTTCTTC. Protein: CASSHRDYEYNEQFF. V usage is TRBV18 and J usage is TRBJ2-1, with 7 positions matching TRBD2. Trimming took 4 bases from V and 4 from J; bases not matched to a gene: 7. Germline-derived CDR1 and CDR2 are KGHSH and LQKENI. The length of the CDR3 is 15 residues.

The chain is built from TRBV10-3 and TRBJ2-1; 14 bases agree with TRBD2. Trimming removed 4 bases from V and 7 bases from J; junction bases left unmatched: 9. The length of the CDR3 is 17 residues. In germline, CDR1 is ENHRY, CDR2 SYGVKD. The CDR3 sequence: CAISGGLAGGLMNEQFF. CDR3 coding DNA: TGTGCCATCAGTGGTGGACTAGCGGGAGGTCTGATGAATGAGCAGTTCTTC.

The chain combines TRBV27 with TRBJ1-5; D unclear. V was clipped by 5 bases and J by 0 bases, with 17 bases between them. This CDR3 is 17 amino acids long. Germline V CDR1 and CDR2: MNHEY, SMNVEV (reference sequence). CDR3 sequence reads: CASSLANPGDSNQPQHF. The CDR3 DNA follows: TGTGCCAGCAGTCTAGCTAACCCCGGGGATAGCAATCAGCCCCAGCATTTT.

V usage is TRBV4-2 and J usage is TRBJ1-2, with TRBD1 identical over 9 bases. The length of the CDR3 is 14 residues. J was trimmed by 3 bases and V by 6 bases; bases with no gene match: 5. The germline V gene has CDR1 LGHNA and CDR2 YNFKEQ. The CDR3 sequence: CASSLGQGDYGYTF. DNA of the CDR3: TGTGCCAGCAGTCTGGGACAGGGAGACTATGGCTACACCTTC.

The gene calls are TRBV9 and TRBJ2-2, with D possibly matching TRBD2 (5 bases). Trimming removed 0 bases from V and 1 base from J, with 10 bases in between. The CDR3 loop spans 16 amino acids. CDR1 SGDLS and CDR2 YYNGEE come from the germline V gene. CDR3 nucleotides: TGTGCCAGCAGCGTAGGTCGCCGGGGGAACACCGGGGAGCTGTTTTTT. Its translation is CASSVGRRGNTGELFF.

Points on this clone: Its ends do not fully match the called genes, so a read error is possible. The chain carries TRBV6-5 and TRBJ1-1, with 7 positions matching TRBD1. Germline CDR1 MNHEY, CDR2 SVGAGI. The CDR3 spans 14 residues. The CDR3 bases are TGTGCCAGCAGGGTGGACAGGATGAACACTGGAGCTTTCTTT. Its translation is CASRVDRMNTGAFF.

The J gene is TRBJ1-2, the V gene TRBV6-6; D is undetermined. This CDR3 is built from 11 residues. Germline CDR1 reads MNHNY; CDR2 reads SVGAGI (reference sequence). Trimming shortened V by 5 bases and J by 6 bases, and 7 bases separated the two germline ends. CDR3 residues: CASSERDGYTF. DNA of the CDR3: TGTGCCAGCAGTGAACGGGATGGCTACACCTTC.

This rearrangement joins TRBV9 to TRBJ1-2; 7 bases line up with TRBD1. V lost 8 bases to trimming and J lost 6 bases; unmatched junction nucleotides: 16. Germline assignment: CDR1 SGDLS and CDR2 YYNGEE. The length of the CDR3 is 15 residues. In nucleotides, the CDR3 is TGTGCCAGTCGCATTAAGGACCGGACAGGAAATGGCTACACCTTC. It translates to CASRIKDRTGNGYTF.

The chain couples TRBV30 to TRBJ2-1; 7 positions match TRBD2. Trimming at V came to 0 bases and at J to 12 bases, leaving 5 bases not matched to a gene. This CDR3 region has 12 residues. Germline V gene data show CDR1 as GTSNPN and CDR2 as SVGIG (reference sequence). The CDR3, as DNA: TGTGCCTGGAGTGTAGGTGGGGGGGTGCAGTTCTTC. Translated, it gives CAWSVGGGVQFF.